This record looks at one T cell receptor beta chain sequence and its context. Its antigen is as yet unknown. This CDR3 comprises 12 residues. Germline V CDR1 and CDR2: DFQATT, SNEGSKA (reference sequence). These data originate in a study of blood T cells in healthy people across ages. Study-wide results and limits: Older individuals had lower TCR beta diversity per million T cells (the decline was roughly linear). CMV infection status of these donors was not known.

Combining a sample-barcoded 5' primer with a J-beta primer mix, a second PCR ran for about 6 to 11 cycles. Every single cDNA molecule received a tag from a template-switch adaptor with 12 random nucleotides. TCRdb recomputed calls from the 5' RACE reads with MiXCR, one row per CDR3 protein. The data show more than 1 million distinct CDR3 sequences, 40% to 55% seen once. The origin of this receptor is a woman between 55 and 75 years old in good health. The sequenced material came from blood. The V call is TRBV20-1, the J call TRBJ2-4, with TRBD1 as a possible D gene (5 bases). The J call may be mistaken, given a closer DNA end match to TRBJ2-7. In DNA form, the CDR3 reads TGCAGTGCTAGGAGGACAACCTACGAGCAGTACTTC. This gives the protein CSARRTTYEQYF.